These 28 T cell receptor beta chains came from one sample sequenced in a study of T-cell memory formation after mild COVID-19 (dated by TCRdb to the early 2020s). Preparation of the library involved 5' RACE. The run used an Illumina NovaSeq 6000. Starting from the raw public reads, TCRdb applied fastp trimming at Q25, assembled clones with MiXCR and retained in-frame beta chains. When rows share a CDR3 protein, they turn into one entry using the most common DNA and genes. The sample data list 400,000 or so distinct CDR3 sequences, and roughly 20% of these were observed just once. The top ten hold under 15% of the sample. The sample was PBMCs or a T cell subset sorted from them (not recorded which). These receptor sequences come from an adult woman who had mild COVID-19 (a few samples of this study predate the infection). The sample titles of this study are shuffled in the database, so cell type and time point are left out; the donor was told from shared clones.

This clonotype has a count of ten or more. The chain uses TRBV9 and TRBJ2-2; 9 positions agree with TRBD2. The CDR3 consists of 16 residues. CDR1 and CDR2 from the germline V gene are SGDLS and YYNGEE. The V gene end was trimmed by 4 bases and the J gene end by 6 bases; junction bases not matched to a gene: 10. CDR3 residues: CASSNRAGGASGELFF. In DNA form, the CDR3 reads TGTGCCAGCAGCAACAGGGCGGGAGGGGCGTCCGGGGAGCTGTTTTTT.

A few counts support this clonotype. J is TRBJ1-2 and V is TRBV6-6; the D gene is possibly TRBD1 (6 bases). V was cut by 7 bases and J by 6 bases, with 18 bases left in between. Per germline, CDR1 MNHNY and CDR2 SVGAGI (reference sequence). The CDR3 is 14 amino acids. The CDR3 region has the DNA TGTGCCAGCAATGGGGACACCACCTGGAATGGCTACACCTTC. Its protein is CASNGDTTWNGYTF.

The V gene is TRBV12-3 or TRBV12-4, the J gene TRBJ2-5, with 7 nucleotides matching TRBD2. V gave up 4 bases and J gave up 1 base; unmatched junction bases: 6. The CDR3 consists of 15 residues. The CDR3 DNA sequence: TGTGCCAGCAGTTCTAGCGGAATATTCCAAGAGACCCAGTACTTC. It codes for CASSSSGIFQETQYF.

This chain connects TRBV24-1 to TRBJ2-7; 9 nucleotides line up with TRBD1. Germline CDR1 KGHDR, CDR2 SFDVKD. V shed 9 bases, J shed 3 bases, and the junction held 5 bases outside the gene matches. The CDR3 has 13 amino acids. CDR3 protein: CATEGGQGYEQYF. CDR3 sequence (DNA): TGTGCCACCGAAGGGGGACAGGGCTACGAGCAGTACTTC.

CDR3 coding DNA: TGTGCCAGCAGCCAAGATCTGGAGGCACGGGAGCAGTTCTTC. Translating gives CASSQDLEAREQFF. This chain connects TRBV3-1 to TRBJ2-1, with D possibly TRBD2 on 5 matching bases. The CDR3 covers 14 residues. Trimming took off 0 bases at V and 10 bases at J, with 13 bases between the two ends. Germline CDR1 and CDR2: LGHDT and YNNKEL (reference sequence).

This clonotype was counted only a few times. The chain recombines TRBV4-3 with TRBJ1-5; D gene uncertain. This CDR3 spans 16 amino acids. Trimming stripped 0 bases from V and 4 bases from J, with 13 bases between. CDR1 and CDR2 (germline): LGHNA, YSLEER. CDR3 protein: CASSQDVGGKNQPQHF. CDR3 sequence (DNA): TGCGCCAGCAGCCAAGATGTGGGAGGCAAAAATCAGCCCCAGCATTTT.

This clonotype showed up many times. This chain links TRBV20-1 with TRBJ1-1, with D unresolved. Trimming stripped 1 base from V and 1 base from J, with 1 base between. Germline-derived CDR1 and CDR2 are DFQATT and SNEGSKA (reference sequence). The CDR3 sequence is 11 residues long. The CDR3 nucleotides read TGCAGTGCTAGAGCGAACACTGAAGCTTTCTTT. Protein product: CSARANTEAFF.

This clonotype was counted between two and nine times. V is TRBV7-9 and J is TRBJ2-7; D gene unclear. The CDR3 length is 15 residues. Germline values: CDR1 SEHNR, CDR2 FQNEAQ (reference sequence). Trimming took 1 base from V and 1 from J, leaving 11 bases between them. In DNA, the CDR3 is TGTGCCAGCAGCTTAGGCGGATCCTTGTCCTACGAGCAGTACTTC. It codes for CASSLGGSLSYEQYF.

This clonotype was recorded only once. The chain is built from TRBV7-6 and TRBJ1-1; D not resolved. With 2 bases removed from V and 1 base from J, the gap between germline ends came to 5 bases. The CDR3 sequence is 13 residues long. Per the germline V gene, CDR1 is SGHVS and CDR2 is FNYEAQ. DNA for the CDR3: TGTGCCAGCAGCTTATGTCAGAACACTGAAGCTTTCTTT. Amino acid sequence: CASSLCQNTEAFF. Combining the CDR3 with reference TRBV7-6 and TRBJ1-1 gives the whole variable domain GAGVSQSPRYKVTKRGQDVALRCDPISGHVSLYWYRQALGQGPEFLTYFNYEAQQDKSGLPNDRFSAERPEGSISTLTIQRTEQRDSAMYRCASSLCQNTEAFFGQGTRLTVV.

This clonotype was seen a few times. The rearrangement uses TRBV20-1 and TRBJ1-5; D unclear. V was cut by 3 bases and J by 4 bases, with 10 bases left in between. The V gene's germline CDR1 is DFQATT and CDR2 SNEGSKA (reference sequence). CDR3 length: 13 amino acids. CDR3 loop: CSASSQVNQPQHF. CDR3 nucleotide sequence: TGCAGTGCTAGCTCTCAAGTTAATCAGCCCCAGCATTTT.

This clonotype was seen a handful of times. This chain links TRBV2 with TRBJ2-1, with D uncertain. Trimming pared 7 bases from V and 0 bases from J, leaving 16 bases between. CDR1 and CDR2 from the germline V gene are SNHLY and FYNNEI. The CDR3 runs 16 residues. The DNA of the CDR3 is TGTGCCAGCAAAGATGTTAGGGCCGGCTCCTACAATGAGCAGTTCTTC. Translated: CASKDVRAGSYNEQFF.

This clonotype has only a few counts. The J gene is TRBJ2-5, the V gene TRBV5-1; D assignment may be TRBD1 or TRBD2 (5 bases each). Trimming took 7 bases from V and 5 from J, leaving 12 bases between them. There are 12 residues in the CDR3. Germline V gene data show CDR1 as SGHRS and CDR2 as YFSETQ. CDR3 sequence: CASRGRRETQYF. The CDR3 DNA reads as TGCGCCAGCCGGGGCCGGCGGGAGACCCAGTACTTC.

The chain links TRBV24-1 to TRBJ2-1, with D possibly being TRBD1 or TRBD2 (5 bases each). The germline V gene has CDR1 KGHDR and CDR2 SFDVKD. The germline V and J ends were trimmed by 3 bases and 9 bases, with 11 bases remaining between them. This CDR3 is built from 13 residues. The CDR3 DNA reads TGTGCCACCAGTGATACCGGGACCGGTGAGCAGTTCTTC. Its protein is CATSDTGTGEQFF.

This clonotype was seen more than once but under ten times. J is TRBJ2-1 and V is TRBV27; D unresolved. CDR1 MNHEY and CDR2 SMNVEV come from the germline V gene (reference sequence). The CDR3 consists of 14 residues. Trimming cost V 2 bases and J 7 bases, with 12 bases left between them. The CDR3 DNA follows: TGTGCCAGCAGTTTAACCGATTCAGTAAATGAGCAGTTCTTC. It yields the protein CASSLTDSVNEQFF.

V usage is TRBV12-3 or TRBV12-4 and J usage is TRBJ2-1; the D is unclear. The CDR3 runs to 15 residues. V dropped 5 bases and J dropped 0 bases, with 11 bases sitting between them. CDR3 in amino acids: CASSGVRSSYNEQFF. The CDR3 DNA is TGTGCCAGCAGTGGGGTGAGGAGCTCCTACAATGAGCAGTTCTTC.

V usage is TRBV24-1 and J usage is TRBJ1-1; no firm D call. Trimming took off 4 bases at V and 3 bases at J, with 8 bases between the two ends. Germline CDR1 is KGHDR and CDR2 is SFDVKD. CDR3 length equals 13 residues. Here the CDR3 DNA reads TGTGCCACCAGTGAGGCCGGAGACACTGAAGCTTTCTTT. It yields the protein CATSEAGDTEAFF.

This clonotype appeared a few times. This chain links TRBV18 with TRBJ2-2; TRBD1 matches 10 bases. The CDR3 has 16 residues. V lost 1 base, J lost 6 bases, and 5 bases stayed unmatched. The germline V gene has CDR1 KGHSH and CDR2 LQKENI. The CDR3 DNA reads TGTGCCAGCTCACCACGGGACAGGGGTTTTTCCGGGGAGCTGTTTTTT. Translating it yields CASSPRDRGFSGELFF. Based on the CDR3 plus reference TRBV18 and TRBJ2-2, the full variable domain is NAGVMQNPRHLVRRRGQEARLRCSPMKGHSHVYWYRQLPEEGLKFMVYLQKENIIDESGMPKERFSAEFPKEGPSILRIQQVVRGDSAAYFCASSPRDRGFSGELFFGEGSRLTVL.

V gene TRBV14 combines with J gene TRBJ2-1; D unresolved. Germline assignment: CDR1 SGHDN and CDR2 FVKESK. CDR3 length: 16 amino acids. V gave up 1 base and J gave up 0 bases, with 10 bases separating them. CDR3 in DNA: TGTGCCAGCAGCCAAGTCGGCGGTCTCTCCTACAATGAGCAGTTCTTC. Protein product: CASSQVGGLSYNEQFF.

The V and J genes are TRBV24-1 and TRBJ1-2; D not resolved. Deletions cut 3 bases from V and 4 bases from J, with 8 bases between. There are 13 residues in the CDR3. Germline CDR1 is KGHDR and CDR2 is SFDVKD. In DNA form, the CDR3 reads TGTGCCACCAGTGATCGGTCCTTCTATGGCTACACCTTC. It yields the protein CATSDRSFYGYTF.

The J gene is TRBJ2-1, the V gene TRBV11-3, with 11 bases identical to TRBD2. The length of the CDR3 is 17 residues. V shed 5 bases and J 6 bases; nucleotides not matched to a gene: 12. Germline V gives CDR1 SGHNT, CDR2 YENEEA. The CDR3 sequence is CASSPHTLAGGLNEQFF. CDR3 in DNA: TGTGCCAGCAGCCCACACACTCTAGCGGGGGGACTCAATGAGCAGTTCTTC.

There are a few counts of this clonotype. This chain uses TRBV12-3 or TRBV12-4 with TRBJ1-4, with D maybe TRBD1 (5 bases). There are 16 residues in the CDR3. V was trimmed by 1 base and J by 7 bases, leaving 16 bases between them. CDR3 bases: TGTGCCAGCAGTTTAGACGGCCTCCAAAGGGGTGAAAAACTGTTTTTT. Its translation is CASSLDGLQRGEKLFF.

The chain has TRBV12-3 or TRBV12-4 and TRBJ1-6; no clear D. Trimming took 3 bases from V and 7 from J, leaving 7 bases between them. This CDR3 comprises 13 residues. This CDR3 reads CASSLIRNSPLHF. The CDR3 DNA sequence: TGTGCCAGCAGTTTGATAAGAAATTCACCCCTCCACTTT.

This clonotype was seen only a few times. The chain uses TRBV20-1 and TRBJ1-3; no reliable D call. Germline V lookup: CDR1 DFQATT, CDR2 SNEGSKA (reference sequence). CDR3 length equals 15 residues. With 3 bases removed from V and 0 bases from J, the gap between germline ends came to 12 bases. CDR3 sequence: CSASDPGSSGNTIYF. The CDR3 DNA is TGCAGTGCTAGTGATCCTGGGAGCTCTGGAAACACCATATATTTT.

This clonotype occurred a few times. The chain is built from TRBV7-2 and TRBJ2-3; 9 nucleotides align to TRBD2. CDR1 is SGHTA and CDR2 is FQGNSA in the germline V gene. V gave up 0 bases and J gave up 6 bases; unmatched junction bases: 7. The CDR3 has 16 amino acids. CDR3 coding DNA: TGTGCCAGCAGCTTAGCATCCCTAGCGGGGAGGGATACGCAGTATTTT. This encodes CASSLASLAGRDTQYF. Using reference TRBV7-2 and TRBJ2-3 for the parts outside the CDR3, the full variable domain is GAGVSQSPSNKVTEKGKDVELRCDPISGHTALYWYRQSLGQGLEFLIYFQGNSAPDKSGLPSDRFSAERTGGSVSTLTIQRTQQEDSAVYLCASSLASLAGRDTQYFGPGTRLTVL.

This clonotype was observed a handful of times. This chain joins TRBV7-9 and TRBJ2-1; tentatively, D is TRBD2 (5 bases). Trimming removed 6 bases at V and 2 bases at J, with 11 bases between. CDR1 and CDR2 from the germline V gene are SEHNR and FQNEAQ (reference sequence). This CDR3 contains 14 residues. This CDR3 reads CASRTTSTYNEQFF. The CDR3 DNA is TGTGCCAGCAGGACTACTTCAACCTACAATGAGCAGTTCTTC.

This clonotype has just a few counts. The V and J genes are TRBV18 and TRBJ2-3, with 9 positions matching TRBD1. CDR3 length: 16 amino acids. The V segment lost 1 base and the J segment 5 bases; nucleotides outside the gene matches: 7. Germline V gives CDR1 KGHSH, CDR2 LQKENI. The CDR3 region is CASSPRTGDGQDTQYF. The CDR3 coding sequence is TGTGCCAGCTCACCACGGACAGGGGATGGCCAAGATACGCAGTATTTT.

This clonotype was observed a handful of times. The chain is built from TRBV9 and TRBJ2-2; D unclear. Germline V gene lookup returns CDR1 SGDLS and CDR2 YYNGEE. This CDR3 is built from 17 residues. V dropped 1 base and J dropped 0 bases, with 13 bases sitting between them. CDR3 region: CASSVTRLHPNTGELFF. CDR3 nucleotide sequence: TGTGCCAGCAGCGTAACCCGACTCCATCCGAACACCGGGGAGCTGTTTTTT.

The genes are TRBV7-9 and TRBJ2-7; 7 bases agree with TRBD1. The CDR3 runs 15 residues. The germline V gene has CDR1 SEHNR and CDR2 FQNEAQ (reference sequence). The trim removed 2 bases at V and 3 bases at J, leaving 7 bases unmatched. CDR3 protein: CASSLPPGQFYEQYF. CDR3 nucleotides: TGTGCCAGCAGCTTACCTCCGGGACAGTTCTACGAGCAGTACTTC. The whole variable domain, filled in from reference TRBV7-9 and TRBJ2-7, reads DTGVSQNPRHKITKRGQNVTFRCDPISEHNRLYWYRQTLGQGPEFLTYFQNEAQLEKSRLLSDRFSAERPKGSFSTLEIQRTEQGDSAMYLCASSLPPGQFYEQYFGPGTRLTVT.